This T cell receptor (beta chain) was found in a study of blood T cell repertoires in COVID-19. Study at large: Samples representing acute and convalescent COVID-19 were sourced from the United States, Italy and Spain. The analysed material was cDNA or gDNA that came from T cells, B-cell-depleted T cells, or PBMCs.

The germline gives CDR1 SNHLY, CDR2 FYNNEI. The CDR3 is made up of 15 amino acids. V lost 8 bases, J lost 8 bases, and 11 bases stayed unmatched. Source study methods: Reference gene primer amplification gave estimated nucleated cell counts. Produced via immunoSEQ multiplex PCR; TCRdb's table is partial and in-frame only. V, J and clone size are taken as reported in that table, and D and trimming were inferred from the DNA itself. Seen here are some 42,000 clones, approximately 85% observed once, and the top ten hold 12%. V and J are TRBV2 and TRBJ1-6; 8 bases match TRBD1. The clonotype was recovered from a human donor in a cohort sampled during active COVID-19. Sequencing was performed on peripheral blood. This CDR3 reads CASYEDREVDSPLHF. CDR3 in DNA: TGTGCCAGCTATGAGGACAGGGAGGTGGATTCACCCCTCCACTTT.